The clone carrying this TCR beta chain has ten or more counts. The antigen remains unidentified. The CDR3 has 16 residues. The ends were cut back, 9 bases at V and 8 bases at J, with 26 bases in the middle. CDR1 SGDLS and CDR2 YYNGEE come from the germline V gene. This sample is part of a study of neurological immune-mediated disorders. Study observations and caveats: Multiple sclerosis was found to have the least TCR clonal expansion, below healthy controls, and HTLV-1-associated myelopathy the most.

TCRdb recomputed calls from the 5' RACE reads with MiXCR, one row per CDR3 protein. The profile covers roughly 60,000 distinct CDR3 sequences, with over 9.5% appearing a single time and 1.5% to 2% taken by the ten largest. It was from 2 million PBMCs stored at -80 C that the unsorted libraries were obtained. This receptor was taken from a man aged 55-75 years in good health. The chain has TRBV9 and TRBJ2-2; tentative D call: TRBD2 (6 bases). What was sequenced was PBMCs. DNA of the CDR3: TGTGCCACCGATGTTGGTCGGCGGGAAGATAAGGGGGAGCTGTTTTTT. Its translation: CATDVGRREDKGELFF. Filled out from reference TRBV9 and TRBJ2-2, the complete variable domain reads DSGVTQTPKHLITATGQRVTLRCSPRSGDLSVYWYQQSLDQGLQFLIQYYNGEERAKGNILERFSAQQFPDLHSELNLSSLELGDSALYFCATDVGRREDKGELFFGEGSRLTVL.